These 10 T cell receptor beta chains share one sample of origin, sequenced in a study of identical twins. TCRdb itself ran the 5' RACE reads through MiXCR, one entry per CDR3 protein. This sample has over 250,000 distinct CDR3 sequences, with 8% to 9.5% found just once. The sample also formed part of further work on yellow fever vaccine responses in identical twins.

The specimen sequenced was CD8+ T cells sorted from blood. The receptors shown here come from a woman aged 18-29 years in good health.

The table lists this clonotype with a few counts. Here the CDR3 reads CASSLMDGGDLWRQYF. The CDR3 region has the DNA TGTGCCAGCAGTTTGATGGATGGCGGGGACCTCTGGAGGCAGTACTTC. The chain uses TRBV28 and TRBJ2-7; possibly TRBD2 for D (6 bases). The CDR3 has 16 amino acids. CDR1 is MDHEN, CDR2 SYDVKM, per germline. Between the trimmed V and J ends, which lost 3 bases and 9 bases, there was a span of 24 bases.

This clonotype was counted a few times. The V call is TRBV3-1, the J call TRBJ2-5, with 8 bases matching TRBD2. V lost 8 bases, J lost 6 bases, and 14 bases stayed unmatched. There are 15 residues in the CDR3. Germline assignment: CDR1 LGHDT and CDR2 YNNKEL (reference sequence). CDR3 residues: CASSQATGGIKTQYF. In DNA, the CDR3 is TGTGCCAGCTCCCAAGCGACGGGGGGGATAAAGACCCAGTACTTC.

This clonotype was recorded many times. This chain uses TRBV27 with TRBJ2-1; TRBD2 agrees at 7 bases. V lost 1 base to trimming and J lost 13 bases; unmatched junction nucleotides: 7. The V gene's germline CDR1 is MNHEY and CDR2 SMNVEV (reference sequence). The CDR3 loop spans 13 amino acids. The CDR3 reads CASSLWGGSPQFF. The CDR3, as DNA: TGTGCCAGCAGTTTATGGGGCGGGAGCCCCCAGTTCTTC.

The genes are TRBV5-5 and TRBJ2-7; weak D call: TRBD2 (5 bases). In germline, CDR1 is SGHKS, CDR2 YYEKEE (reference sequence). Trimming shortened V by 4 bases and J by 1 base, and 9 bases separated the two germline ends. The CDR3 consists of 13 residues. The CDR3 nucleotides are TGTGCCAGCAGCGGGAGCGGTTCCTACGAGCAGTACTTC. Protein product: CASSGSGSYEQYF.

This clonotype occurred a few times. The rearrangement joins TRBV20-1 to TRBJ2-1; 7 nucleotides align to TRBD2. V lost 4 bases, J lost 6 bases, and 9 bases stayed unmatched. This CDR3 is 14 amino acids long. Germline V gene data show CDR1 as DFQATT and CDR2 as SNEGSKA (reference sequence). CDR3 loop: CSAIWEGLGNEQFF. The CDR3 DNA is TGCAGTGCTATATGGGAGGGCCTAGGCAATGAGCAGTTCTTC.

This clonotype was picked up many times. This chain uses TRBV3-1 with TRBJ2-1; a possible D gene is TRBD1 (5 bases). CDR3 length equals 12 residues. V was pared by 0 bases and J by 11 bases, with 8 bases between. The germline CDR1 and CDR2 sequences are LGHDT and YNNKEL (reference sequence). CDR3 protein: CASSQDLGQQFF. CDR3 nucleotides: TGTGCCAGCAGCCAAGATTTGGGGCAGCAGTTCTTC.

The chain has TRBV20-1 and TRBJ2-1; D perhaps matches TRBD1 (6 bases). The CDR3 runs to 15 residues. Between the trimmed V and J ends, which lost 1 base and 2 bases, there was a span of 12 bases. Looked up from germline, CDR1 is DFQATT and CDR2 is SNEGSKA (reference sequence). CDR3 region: CSARGDRDTYNEQFF. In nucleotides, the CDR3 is TGCAGTGCTAGAGGCGACCGGGACACCTACAATGAGCAGTTCTTC.

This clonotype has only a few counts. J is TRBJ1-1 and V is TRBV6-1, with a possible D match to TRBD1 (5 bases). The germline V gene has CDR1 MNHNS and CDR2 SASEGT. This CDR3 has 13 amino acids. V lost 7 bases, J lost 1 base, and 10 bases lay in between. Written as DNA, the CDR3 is TGTGCCAGCAAAGACAGCCAGAACACTGAAGCTTTCTTT. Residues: CASKDSQNTEAFF.

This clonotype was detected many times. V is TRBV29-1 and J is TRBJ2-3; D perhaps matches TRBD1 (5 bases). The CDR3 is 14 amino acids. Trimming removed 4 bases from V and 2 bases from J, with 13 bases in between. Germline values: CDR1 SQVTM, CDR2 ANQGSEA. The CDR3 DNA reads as TGCAGCGTTGTTGGCAGGGTAGACACAGATACGCAGTATTTT. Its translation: CSVVGRVDTDTQYF.

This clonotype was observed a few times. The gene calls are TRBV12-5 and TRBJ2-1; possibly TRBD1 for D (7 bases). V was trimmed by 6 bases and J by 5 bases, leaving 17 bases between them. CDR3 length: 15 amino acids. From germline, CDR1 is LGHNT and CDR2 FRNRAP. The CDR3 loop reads CASGPDREVNNEQFF. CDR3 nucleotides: TGTGCTAGTGGACCCGACAGGGAGGTCAACAATGAGCAGTTCTTC.